Each of the 24 T cell receptor beta chains below was sequenced from the same sample in a study of blood T cell repertoires in COVID-19. The assay was immunoSEQ multiplex PCR, and TCRdb's table has in-frame clones only and misses some. The sample includes about 160,000 clones, roughly 90% of them seen just once. Sequences were obtained from peripheral blood. The receptors stem from a man in his late teens or twenties with acute or convalescent COVID-19.

This clone has a single count. The genes are TRBV19 and TRBJ1-6; tentatively, D is TRBD1 (6 bases). V shed 6 bases and J shed 3 bases, with 12 bases lying between them. Germline V gene data show CDR1 as LNHDA and CDR2 as SQIVND (reference sequence). The CDR3 has 15 amino acids. The CDR3 region is CASSRGQLYNSPLHF. In DNA, the CDR3 is TGTGCCAGTAGCCGCGGACAGCTCTATAATTCACCCCTCCACTTT.

The chain combines TRBV30 with TRBJ1-1; TRBD1 might be the D (5 bases). The CDR3 loop spans 14 amino acids. V was clipped by 5 bases and J by 2 bases, with 15 bases between them. Germline V lookup: CDR1 GTSNPN, CDR2 SVGIG (reference sequence). The CDR3 DNA is TGTGCCTGGTCCCCTCGGGGGTTTAACACTGAAGCTTTCTTT. Protein product: CAWSPRGFNTEAFF.

This chain links TRBV11-2 with TRBJ1-5, with unresolved D. V lost 5 bases, J lost 10 bases, and 18 bases lay in between. This CDR3 has 14 amino acids. Germline V CDR1 and CDR2: SGHAT, FQNNGV. The chain's CDR3 is CASSPGIAPGPQHF. The CDR3 DNA reads as TGTGCCAGCAGCCCTGGCATAGCGCCGGGACCCCAGCATTTT.

This clone was counted a few times. The chain has TRBV28 and TRBJ1-1; D not resolved. Germline V gene data show CDR1 as MDHEN and CDR2 as SYDVKM. Trimming left V 3 bases short and J 2 bases short, with 22 bases between. The CDR3 consists of 18 residues. The CDR3 loop is CASSFSRMIGAFNTEAFF. CDR3 sequence (DNA): TGTGCCAGCAGTTTCTCCAGAATGATTGGTGCATTTAACACTGAAGCTTTCTTT.

This chain links TRBV5-1 with TRBJ1-2, with TRBD1 identical over 8 bases. There are 13 residues in the CDR3. Germline V gene data show CDR1 as SGHRS and CDR2 as YFSETQ. The V segment lost 6 bases and the J segment 6 bases; nucleotides outside the gene matches: 7. This chain's CDR3 is CASKHTTGDGYTF. In DNA form, the CDR3 reads TGCGCCAGCAAACATACGACAGGGGATGGCTACACCTTC.

The gene calls are TRBV14 and TRBJ2-4, with 7 bases lining up with TRBD1. The CDR3 totals 18 residues. CDR1 and CDR2 (germline): SGHDN, FVKESK. V gave up 1 base and J gave up 3 bases; unmatched junction bases: 12. CDR3 in DNA: TGTGCCAGCAGCCAAGGGGGATTAGACAGGGAAGGCAAAAACATTCAGTACTTC. Its protein product is CASSQGGLDREGKNIQYF.

The chain couples TRBV9 to TRBJ2-7; 8 bases agree with TRBD1. Trimming at V came to 0 bases and at J to 6 bases, leaving 8 bases not matched to a gene. CDR1 SGDLS and CDR2 YYNGEE come from the germline V gene. The CDR3 spans 15 residues. The CDR3 DNA follows: TGTGCCAGCAGCGTAGTAGGGACAGGCCTCGCCGAGCAGTACTTC. This encodes CASSVVGTGLAEQYF.

The chain joins TRBV6-1 to TRBJ2-5; 9 bases map to TRBD1. Germline CDR1 is MNHNS and CDR2 is SASEGT. V shed 3 bases, J shed 5 bases, and the junction held 1 base outside the gene matches. CDR3 length equals 13 residues. The CDR3 protein is CASSDGQGETQYF. In DNA form, the CDR3 reads TGTGCCAGCAGTGACGGACAGGGGGAGACCCAGTACTTC.

The chain links TRBV6-5 to TRBJ1-5; possible D gene TRBD1, 5 bases. Germline V gives CDR1 MNHEY, CDR2 SVGAGI. The germline V and J ends were trimmed by 7 bases and 6 bases, with 13 bases remaining between them. The CDR3 runs to 13 residues. CDR3 coding DNA: TGTGCCAGCACCATGTCGGGGGGTCAGCCCCAGCATTTT. Translation gives CASTMSGGQPQHF.

The chain is built from TRBV12-3 or TRBV12-4 and TRBJ2-1, with a possible D match to TRBD2 (5 bases). V was shortened by 7 bases and J by 7 bases, with 11 bases between the two germline ends. The CDR3 consists of 12 residues. This chain's CDR3 is CASTRRSNEQFF. The CDR3 DNA reads TGTGCCAGCACGAGGAGGAGTAATGAGCAGTTCTTC.

The V gene is TRBV5-1, the J gene TRBJ1-4; maybe TRBD1 (6 bases). CDR1 is SGHRS and CDR2 is YFSETQ in the germline V gene. Deletions cut 4 bases from V and 5 bases from J, with 12 bases between. The CDR3 has 14 amino acids. Here the CDR3 DNA reads TGCGCCAGCAGCGCCGGACAGAGCAATGAAAAACTGTTTTTT. This sequence encodes CASSAGQSNEKLFF.

V gene TRBV12-5 combines with J gene TRBJ2-1, with TRBD2 matching over 11 bases. CDR3 length equals 16 residues. Germline V lookup: CDR1 LGHNT, CDR2 FRNRAP. Trimming removed 0 bases from V and 6 bases from J; junction bases left unmatched: 4. CDR3 coding DNA: TGTGCTAGTGGTTTGGTTCAAGGACTAGCGGGCAATGAGCAGTTCTTC. Translating gives CASGLVQGLAGNEQFF.

The chain links TRBV6-5 to TRBJ1-6, with 9 bases that match TRBD1. CDR3 length equals 15 residues. J gave up 6 bases and V 8 bases, and 8 bases lay outside the gene matches. Germline CDR1 is MNHEY and CDR2 is SVGAGI. This CDR3 reads CASLRTGDFNSPLHF. The CDR3 coding sequence is TGTGCCAGCCTAAGGACAGGGGATTTTAATTCACCCCTCCACTTT.

This chain joins TRBV19 and TRBJ2-4; 9 bases agree with TRBD2. V lost 6 bases and J lost 5; bases outside the gene matches: 14. The germline CDR1 and CDR2 sequences are LNHDA and SQIVND (reference sequence). The CDR3 is 17 amino acids. The CDR3 sequence is CASSLKGTSTGQNIQYF. The CDR3, as DNA: TGTGCCAGTAGCCTGAAAGGGACTAGCACGGGCCAAAACATTCAGTACTTC.

The CDR3 spells CASSQEGGQFF. The DNA for the CDR3 is TGTGCCAGCAGCCAAGAGGGGGGGCAGTTCTTC. The chain links TRBV14 to TRBJ2-1, with a possible D match to TRBD2 (6 bases). Trimming removed 0 bases from V and 12 bases from J, with 6 bases in between. This CDR3 region has 11 residues. Germline CDR1 and CDR2: SGHDN and FVKESK.

This clone was observed once. The rearrangement joins TRBV6-2 or TRBV6-3 to TRBJ2-2, with 8 bases matching TRBD2. Germline trimming cut 0 bases from V and 7 bases from J; bases unmatched to any gene: 10. The CDR3 runs to 17 residues. The germline V gene encodes CDR1 MNHEY and CDR2 SVGEGT. CDR3 bases: TGTGCCAGCAGTTACTCGGTTTCGGGAGGGCCGAACGGGGAGCTGTTTTTT. Its protein product is CASSYSVSGGPNGELFF.

V gene TRBV7-2 combines with J gene TRBJ2-5; D perhaps matches TRBD1 (6 bases). Germline loops: CDR1 SGHTA, CDR2 FQGNSA. CDR3 size: 14 residues. Trimming stripped 3 bases from V and 1 base from J, with 9 bases between. The CDR3 coding sequence is TGTGCCAGCAGCTTTTTCAGGGGCCAAGAGACCCAGTACTTC. Translating it yields CASSFFRGQETQYF.

This chain links TRBV9 with TRBJ1-1, with a possible D match to TRBD1 (5 bases). The CDR3 length is 18 residues. CDR1 and CDR2 (germline): SGDLS, YYNGEE. V gave up 0 bases and J gave up 3 bases, with 21 bases separating them. DNA for the CDR3: TGTGCCAGCAGCGTAGCCGGGCCAGGGATAGGCTCGGACACTGAAGCTTTCTTT. Protein: CASSVAGPGIGSDTEAFF.

The chain uses TRBV15 and TRBJ1-1; TRBD1 might be the D (6 bases). The germline V gene encodes CDR1 LNHNV and CDR2 YYDKDF (reference sequence). Trimming took off 0 bases at V and 5 bases at J, with 13 bases between the two ends. This CDR3 region has 15 residues. The CDR3 reads CATSRDPGVWTEAFF. CDR3 bases: TGTGCCACCAGCAGAGACCCAGGGGTGTGGACTGAAGCTTTCTTT. The full variable domain, in which reference TRBV15 and TRBJ1-1 provide the parts outside the CDR3, is DAMVIQNPRYQVTQFGKPVTLSCSQTLNHNVMYWYQQKSSQAPKLLFHYYDKDFNNEADTPDNFQSRRPNTSFCFLDIRSPGLGDTAMYLCATSRDPGVWTEAFFGQGTRLTVV.

The chain recombines TRBV12-3 or TRBV12-4 with TRBJ1-1; 7 nucleotides match TRBD1. The J segment lost 8 bases and the V segment lost 6 bases, leaving 3 bases of the junction unmatched. CDR3 length: 11 amino acids. The CDR3 is CASRRQGEAFF. CDR3 bases: TGTGCCAGCAGGAGACAGGGAGAAGCTTTCTTT.

This clone is a singleton in its sample. The chain links TRBV7-2 to TRBJ1-1; TRBD1 might be the D (5 bases). Trimming took off 6 bases at V and 8 bases at J, with 16 bases between the two ends. This CDR3 region has 13 residues. The germline V gene encodes CDR1 SGHTA and CDR2 FQGNSA. CDR3 sequence (DNA): TGTGCCAGCAGAAAATGGGGAGGGGCAGAAGCTTTCTTT. Its protein product is CASRKWGGAEAFF.

The CDR3 bases are TGTGCCAGCAGTTTCGATAGGGGGATTGGGAGCACAGATACGCAGTATTTT. Amino acids: CASSFDRGIGSTDTQYF. The V call is TRBV27, the J call TRBJ2-3; TRBD1 is a possible D gene (6 bases). V dropped 3 bases and J dropped 0 bases, with 16 bases sitting between them. The germline V gene encodes CDR1 MNHEY and CDR2 SMNVEV (reference sequence). The CDR3 extends over 17 amino acids.

V usage is TRBV3-1 (or the pseudogene TRBV3-2) and J usage is TRBJ1-6; 8 nucleotides match TRBD1. Germline lookup yields CDR1 LGHDT and CDR2 YNNKEL (reference sequence). The CDR3 has 16 residues. Trimming removed 3 bases from V and 7 bases from J; junction bases left unmatched: 8. CDR3 DNA: TGTGCCAGCAGCCACCCCGGGACAGGACTGAATTCACCCCTCCACTTT. Translated: CASSHPGTGLNSPLHF.

The chain employs TRBV7-6 and TRBJ1-3; D is uncertain. V lost 0 bases to trimming and J lost 8 bases, with 8 bases between them. The CDR3 has 13 amino acids. The germline gives CDR1 SGHVS, CDR2 FNYEAQ. This chain's CDR3 is CASSLAIGHTIYF. CDR3 DNA: TGTGCCAGCAGCTTAGCGATTGGGCACACCATATATTTT.